The clone carrying this TCR gamma chain occurred a few times. Antigen: not known. TCRdb records a much larger clone's protein for this DNA, with a difference at residue 7 that likely arises from a read error; the protein given is the translation of the DNA. These data come from a study of γδ T cells in repeated Plasmodium falciparum infection. Study-wide background: Malaria-naive adults were infected with P. falciparum NF54 four times over around 600 days. General study findings and limits: Vgamma9/Vdelta2+ repertoires stayed stably polyclonal over time and infection.

Each sorted gammadelta sample had TRG and TRD chains sequenced. TCRdb reprocessed the multiplex PCR reads through CATT. Found here are around 5,000 gamma-chain clones, around 3.7% of them singletons; the top ten hold roughly 30%. The germline gives CDR1 GITISATS, CDR2 ISYDGTV (reference sequence). The CDR3 runs 14 residues. The J segment lost 3 bases and the V segment lost 3 bases, leaving 8 bases of the junction unmatched. Bulk repertoires came from Vgamma9/Vdelta2+ or Vdelta2-negative gammadelta T cells flow-sorted from PBMC. Sequenced material: gamma-delta T cells from blood. This TCR came from a pool of human donors (malaria-infected and uninfected, not separated). The V call is TRGV9, the J call TRGJ1 or TRGJ2. The J gene comes from matching the DNA to germline here; TCRdb lacks it. The CDR3 bases are TGTGCCTTGTGGGAGCCGATAGGTTATTATAAGAAACTCTTT. Amino acid sequence: CALWEPIGYYKKLF.